The clone carrying this TCR beta chain was counted ten times or more. Its antigen is currently unknown. This sample is drawn from a study of naive and memory T cell subsets. This CDR3 region has 13 residues. CDR1 is SGHVS, CDR2 FQNEAQ, per germline. Deletions cut 4 bases from V and 7 bases from J, with 10 bases between. Study outcomes and limitations: Over 85% of naive TCR sequences appeared only once, unlike memory subsets.

After CD4 positive bead selection, the CD4-negative fraction gave CD8 T cells. Cells stained for CD3, CD4, CD8, CD45RA, CD27 and viability were sorted into four CD45RA/CD27 subsets. An equimolar mix of two oligonucleotides served as the beta constant-region primer for TRBC1 and TRBC2. Each CDR3 protein gets one entry after TCRdb re-called the UMI-ligation and nested PCR reads with MiXCR. The profile shows around 31,000 distinct CDR3 sequences, roughly a tenth of them singletons. The sequenced sample was effector memory CD4+ T cells from blood. Subset given: effector memory, CD45RA- CD27-. The chain employs TRBV7-8 and TRBJ1-4, with D possibly matching TRBD1 (5 bases). The receptor comes from a human donor in good health. The CDR3 DNA follows: TGTGCCAGCAGCTACGGGACGGGTGAAAAACTGTTTTTT. Its protein product is CASSYGTGEKLFF.